The 28 T cell receptor beta chains given below trace back to one sample, sequenced in a study of shared clonotypes between healthy human individuals. Assay used: immunoSEQ multiplex PCR; TCRdb lists only in-frame clones, some missing. The table includes about 870,000 clones, nearly 95% detected once. Cells designated naive CD8 were CD45RO-negative and were positively selected for CCR7, with terminally differentiated effector memory CD45RA+ cells excluded. Material: naive CD8+ T cells sorted from blood. Every receptor here comes from a man aged 25-40 years in good health.

The rearrangement links TRBV7-9 to TRBJ2-7; 10 bases align to TRBD2. The V and J ends lost 2 bases and 7 bases, in that order; junction bases with no gene match: 8. The CDR3 contains 15 residues. Germline CDR1 SEHNR, CDR2 FQNEAQ (reference sequence). CDR3: CASSLRSSGSEEQYF. CDR3 bases: TGTGCCAGCAGCTTACGTTCTAGCGGGAGTGAAGAGCAGTACTTC.

The genes are TRBV7-2 and TRBJ2-3, with 15 bases lining up with TRBD2. V shed 0 bases, J shed 2 bases, and the junction held 9 bases outside the gene matches. This CDR3 spans 20 amino acids. Looked up from germline, CDR1 is SGHTA and CDR2 is FQGNSA. CDR3 DNA sequence: TGTGCCAGCAGCTTAGCCCTAAGGACTAGCGGGAGGGCCAACACAGATACGCAGTATTTT. Protein: CASSLALRTSGRANTDTQYF.

The rearrangement joins TRBV29-1 to TRBJ2-2; 9 bases map to TRBD1. Trimming took 4 bases from V and 6 from J; bases not matched to a gene: 6. CDR3 length: 14 amino acids. CDR1 is SQVTM and CDR2 is ANQGSEA in the germline V gene. CDR3 nucleotide sequence: TGCAGCGTTGGGGGCCGACAGGGGGCCGGGGAGCTGTTTTTT. Translated: CSVGGRQGAGELFF.

The chain links TRBV2 to TRBJ2-5; TRBD1 agrees at 7 bases. The germline V gene has CDR1 SNHLY and CDR2 FYNNEI. The CDR3 sequence is 15 residues long. V trimming: 7 bases; J trimming: 4 bases; junction bases outside the gene matches: 12. CDR3 protein: CASTHPRDSRETQYF. DNA of the CDR3: TGTGCCAGCACTCACCCCCGGGACAGCAGAGAGACCCAGTACTTC.

The V and J genes are TRBV4-1 and TRBJ2-7, with D hard to call. Germline CDR1 reads MGHRA; CDR2 reads YSYEKL. CDR3 length equals 15 residues. V lost 0 bases and J lost 0, with 9 bases in between. DNA of the CDR3: TGCGCCAGCAGCCAAGAATTAATGAGCTCCTACGAGCAGTACTTC. Amino acids: CASSQELMSSYEQYF.

The chain links TRBV6-6 to TRBJ2-1, with TRBD1 as a possible D gene (7 bases). V lost 0 bases to trimming and J lost 8 bases, with 11 bases between them. Germline CDR1 reads MNHNY; CDR2 reads SVGAGI (reference sequence). The CDR3 extends over 14 amino acids. The chain's CDR3 is CASSYSEGADEQFF. DNA of the CDR3: TGTGCCAGCAGTTACTCGGAGGGGGCTGATGAGCAGTTCTTC.

This chain joins TRBV27 and TRBJ2-3; 10 nucleotides align to TRBD2. CDR3 length: 16 amino acids. J lost 0 bases, V lost 2 bases, and 2 bases had no gene match. CDR1 and CDR2 (germline): MNHEY, SMNVEV (reference sequence). For the CDR3, the DNA is TGTGCCAGCAGTTTAGCGACTAGCGGGAGCACAGATACGCAGTATTTT. Its protein product is CASSLATSGSTDTQYF.

The V call is TRBV10-2, the J call TRBJ2-7, with D possibly being TRBD2 (5 bases). The CDR3 length is 11 residues. CDR1 is WSHSY and CDR2 is SAAADI in the germline V gene. V lost 6 bases and J lost 7, with 10 bases in between. For the CDR3, the DNA is TGCGCCAGCAGGACGGGGATTGAGCAGTACTTC. Protein: CASRTGIEQYF.

Worth noting for this clone: Other DNA variants within this sample encode the same CDR3. The rearrangement links TRBV4-3 to TRBJ1-5; D remains unclear. This CDR3 is 13 amino acids long. Germline assignment: CDR1 LGHNA and CDR2 YSLEER. Trimming took off 0 bases at V and 7 bases at J, with 7 bases between the two ends. The CDR3 DNA is TGCGCCAGCAGCCAAGATGGAGGACAGCCCCAGCATTTT. Amino acids: CASSQDGGQPQHF.

The chain couples TRBV15 to TRBJ2-1; the match to TRBD2 covers 12 bases. V dropped 3 bases and J dropped 3; count of bases not matched to a gene: 9. The germline gives CDR1 LNHNV, CDR2 YYDKDF (reference sequence). The CDR3 covers 18 residues. The CDR3 loop reads CATSRTPGLAGFYNEQFF. Written as DNA, the CDR3 is TGTGCCACCAGCAGGACACCGGGACTAGCGGGCTTCTACAATGAGCAGTTCTTC. The entire variable domain, with the rest obtained from reference TRBV15 and TRBJ2-1, is as follows: DAMVIQNPRYQVTQFGKPVTLSCSQTLNHNVMYWYQQKSSQAPKLLFHYYDKDFNNEADTPDNFQSRRPNTSFCFLDIRSPGLGDTAMYLCATSRTPGLAGFYNEQFFGPGTRLTVL.

The genes are TRBV19 and TRBJ2-7; a possible D gene is TRBD2 (6 bases). Germline CDR1 is LNHDA and CDR2 is SQIVND (reference sequence). The V end lost 3 bases, the J end lost 1 base, and 10 bases lay between the germline ends. This CDR3 comprises 14 residues. CDR3 amino acids: CASSIAGRSYEQYF. Written as DNA, the CDR3 is TGTGCCAGTAGTATTGCGGGGAGGTCCTACGAGCAGTACTTC.

CDR3 in amino acids: CSVRSRNQQYF. The CDR3, as DNA: TGCAGCGTTAGGTCAAGGAACCAGCAGTACTTC. The chain uses TRBV29-1 and TRBJ2-7; no reliable D call. Germline values: CDR1 SQVTM, CDR2 ANQGSEA. Trimming took off 5 bases at V and 8 bases at J, with 13 bases between the two ends. The CDR3 is 11 amino acids.

The chain joins TRBV19 to TRBJ2-1; either TRBD1 or TRBD2 may fit D (5 bases each). Germline V gene lookup returns CDR1 LNHDA and CDR2 SQIVND (reference sequence). V lost 3 bases to trimming and J lost 12 bases, with 9 bases between them. The CDR3 has 11 residues. Here the CDR3 reads CASSMGPAQFF. The CDR3 nucleotides are TGTGCCAGTAGTATGGGACCGGCGCAGTTCTTC.

The chain employs TRBV29-1 and TRBJ1-2; the D gene is possibly TRBD1 (5 bases). This CDR3 is 14 amino acids long. In germline, CDR1 is SQVTM, CDR2 ANQGSEA. Trimming took off 4 bases at V and 8 bases at J, with 20 bases between the two ends. In DNA, the CDR3 is TGCAGCGTTGCGGGGGATGCAGGTCCGGCGGGCTACACCTTC. Its translation: CSVAGDAGPAGYTF.

V usage is TRBV7-6 and J usage is TRBJ2-1; 15 positions match TRBD2. Germline lookup yields CDR1 SGHVS and CDR2 FNYEAQ. Losses at the gene ends were 5 bases for V and 8 bases for J; bases not matched to a gene: 7. The CDR3 is made up of 16 amino acids. This CDR3 is CASSPRTSGRGDEQFF. In DNA, the CDR3 is TGTGCCAGCAGCCCACGGACTAGCGGGAGGGGCGATGAGCAGTTCTTC.

The J gene is TRBJ2-1, the V gene TRBV27; 7 bases match TRBD2. V dropped 3 bases and J dropped 5; count of bases not matched to a gene: 7. Germline CDR1 reads MNHEY; CDR2 reads SMNVEV (reference sequence). This CDR3 has 15 residues. DNA of the CDR3: TGTGCCAGCAGTTTTTACAGCGGGAACGACAATGAGCAGTTCTTC. Protein: CASSFYSGNDNEQFF.

The V call is TRBV28, the J call TRBJ1-1; the D is unclear. The CDR3 spans 16 residues. The V gene lost 1 base and the J gene lost 6 bases, with 18 bases spanning the gap. Germline values: CDR1 MDHEN, CDR2 SYDVKM. CDR3 in DNA: TGTGCCAGCAGTTTATTCGGTAGGGCGTCGGTTTCTGAAGCTTTCTTT. Its protein product is CASSLFGRASVSEAFF.

This clone was detected only once. This chain uses TRBV7-9 with TRBJ2-2; no clear D gene. V lost 1 base to trimming and J lost 10 bases, with 10 bases between them. The germline V gene encodes CDR1 SEHNR and CDR2 FQNEAQ (reference sequence). This CDR3 has 13 amino acids. The CDR3 nucleotides are TGTGCCAGCAGCTTAGGGAAATTTGTGGAGCTGTTTTTT. It encodes CASSLGKFVELFF.

This sequence joins TRBV7-9 and TRBJ2-7; the D call may be TRBD1 or TRBD2 (6 bases each). The CDR3 contains 16 residues. V lost 11 bases, J lost 5 bases, and 28 bases lay in between. The germline gives CDR1 SEHNR, CDR2 FQNEAQ (reference sequence). CDR3 sequence reads: CAGQGEPGALGDEQYF. In DNA form, the CDR3 reads TGTGCCGGCCAGGGAGAGCCGGGGGCACTCGGGGACGAGCAGTACTTC.

This clone was counted between two and nine times. The genes are TRBV27 and TRBJ1-2, with D possibly being TRBD1 (5 bases). V lost 4 bases and J lost 2, with 11 bases in between. CDR3 length equals 14 residues. Germline CDR1 and CDR2: MNHEY and SMNVEV (reference sequence). The CDR3 protein is CASSSAGSNYGYTF. CDR3 DNA: TGTGCCAGCAGTTCGGCAGGGTCGAACTATGGCTACACCTTC.

The V call is TRBV4-1, the J call TRBJ1-3; D unresolved. This CDR3 is built from 16 residues. The V end lost 1 base, the J end lost 0 bases, and 10 bases lay between the germline ends. Germline CDR1 and CDR2: MGHRA and YSYEKL. CDR3 bases: TGCGCCAGCAGCCAAGTTTCGGGGAGCTCTGGAAACACCATATATTTT. This translates into CASSQVSGSSGNTIYF.

The genes are TRBV2 and TRBJ2-1, with D uncertain. The CDR3 length is 15 residues. V was cut by 5 bases and J by 7 bases, with 18 bases left in between. Germline V gene lookup returns CDR1 SNHLY and CDR2 FYNNEI. The CDR3 loop is CASSPNPLVLNEQFF. The DNA of the CDR3 is TGTGCCAGCAGTCCAAATCCCCTCGTTCTGAATGAGCAGTTCTTC.

The chain couples TRBV7-2 to TRBJ2-1, with D possibly matching TRBD2 (5 bases). The V end lost 6 bases, the J end lost 9 bases, and 21 bases lay between the germline ends. CDR3 length: 15 amino acids. CDR1 and CDR2 from the germline V gene are SGHTA and FQGNSA. The CDR3 sequence: CASRSVHTPEGEQFF. As DNA, the CDR3 is TGTGCCAGCAGGTCAGTCCATACACCTGAGGGTGAGCAGTTCTTC.

The rearrangement links TRBV6-5 to TRBJ2-3, with 9 bases that match TRBD2. This CDR3 comprises 15 residues. Germline lookup yields CDR1 MNHEY and CDR2 SVGAGI. J was trimmed by 6 bases and V by 2 bases; bases with no gene match: 6. This chain's CDR3 is CASSYGGRVPDTQYF. The CDR3 bases are TGTGCCAGCAGTTACGGCGGGAGGGTCCCGGATACGCAGTATTTT.

This chain uses TRBV14 with TRBJ2-5, with 8 bases that match TRBD2. V dropped 4 bases and J dropped 1; count of bases not matched to a gene: 8. This CDR3 is 16 amino acids long. Germline lookup yields CDR1 SGHDN and CDR2 FVKESK. The CDR3 reads CASSPTGGLAQETQYF. CDR3 in DNA: TGTGCCAGCAGCCCGACGGGGGGGCTCGCCCAAGAGACCCAGTACTTC.

The gene calls are TRBV7-8 and TRBJ2-5; no firm D call. The V end lost 5 bases, the J end lost 3 bases, and 16 bases lay between the germline ends. The germline V gene encodes CDR1 SGHVS and CDR2 FQNEAQ. The CDR3 length is 15 residues. The CDR3 spells CASSLNAGQKETQYF. The CDR3 region has the DNA TGTGCCAGCAGCCTTAACGCCGGGCAGAAAGAGACCCAGTACTTC.

The V gene is TRBV29-1, the J gene TRBJ2-7; D may be TRBD1 (5 bases). Trimming shortened V by 5 bases and J by 3 bases, and 11 bases separated the two germline ends. The V gene's germline CDR1 is SQVTM and CDR2 ANQGSEA. The CDR3 spans 12 residues. For the CDR3, the DNA is TGCAGCGTTTCGACAGATAACTACGAGCAGTACTTC. Its protein is CSVSTDNYEQYF.

The genes are TRBV6-6 and TRBJ1-1; no clear D gene. In germline, CDR1 is MNHNY, CDR2 SVGAGI (reference sequence). The CDR3 is 15 residues long. V gave up 2 bases and J gave up 1 base, with 11 bases separating them. The CDR3 loop reads CASSYDKQRNTEAFF. The CDR3 bases are TGTGCCAGCAGTTACGACAAGCAAAGGAACACTGAAGCTTTCTTT.